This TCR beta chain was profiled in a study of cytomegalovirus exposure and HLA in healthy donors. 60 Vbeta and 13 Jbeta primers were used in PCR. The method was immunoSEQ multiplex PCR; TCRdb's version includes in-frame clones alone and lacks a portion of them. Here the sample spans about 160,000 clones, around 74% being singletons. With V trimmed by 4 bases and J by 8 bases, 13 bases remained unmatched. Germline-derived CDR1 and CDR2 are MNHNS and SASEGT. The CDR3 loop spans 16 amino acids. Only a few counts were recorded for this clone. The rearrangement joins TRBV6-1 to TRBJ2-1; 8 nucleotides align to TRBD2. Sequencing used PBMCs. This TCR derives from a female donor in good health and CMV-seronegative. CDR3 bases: TGTGCCAGCAGTGGAGCCGGGACTAGAGTGTTCGATGAGCAGTTCTTC. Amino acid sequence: CASSGAGTRVFDEQFF.